What follows are 28 T cell receptor beta chains derived from one specimen sequenced in a study of human T cells and chemical hapten exposure. The time point here: patch test 1, 2 weeks after DPC sensitization. Sample treatment: therapeutic diphenylcyclopropenone sensitization with weekly scalp DPC. Whole blood that had not been fractionated was the source of extracted total RNA. MiXCR, applied by TCRdb to the RACE reads, yields one record per CDR3 protein. The sample lists approximately 43,000 distinct CDR3 sequences, under 5% occurring once. The sequenced sample was whole blood, obtained in connection with sensitization to the hapten diphenylcyclopropenone (DPC). These receptors all stem from a man aged 50 or older with alopecia areata. Some clones in this sample may be carry-over from other donors' samples.

This clonotype was seen ten or more times. The chain has TRBV11-2 and TRBJ2-6, with D uncertain. The CDR3 has 15 amino acids. V was cut by 2 bases and J by 4 bases, with 9 bases left in between. Germline V gene sequence: CDR1 SGHAT, CDR2 FQNNGV. CDR3 residues: CASSLTLEGANVLTF. CDR3 in DNA: TGTGCCAGCAGCTTAACCCTTGAAGGGGCCAACGTCCTGACTTTC.

A few counts support this clonotype. The DNA for the CDR3 is TGTGCCAGCAGTTTAGAGGGATACCGTCATCAGCCCCAGCATTTT. This sequence encodes CASSLEGYRHQPQHF. This chain links TRBV28 with TRBJ1-5, with D unresolved. Per the germline V gene, CDR1 is MDHEN and CDR2 is SYDVKM. The germline V and J ends were trimmed by 2 bases and 5 bases, with 13 bases remaining between them. CDR3 length: 15 amino acids. Drawing the rest from reference TRBV28 and TRBJ1-5, the complete variable domain is DVKVTQSSRYLVKRTGEKVFLECVQDMDHENMFWYRQDPGLGLRLIYFSYDVKMKEKGDIPEGYSVSREKKERFSLILESASTNQTSMYLCASSLEGYRHQPQHFGDGTRLSIL.

This clonotype was recorded at least ten times. The rearrangement uses TRBV29-1 and TRBJ2-2, with D perhaps matching TRBD2 (6 bases). Germline CDR1 and CDR2: SQVTM and ANQGSEA. V lost 4 bases to trimming and J lost 2 bases, with 17 bases between them. The CDR3 totals 16 residues. The CDR3 DNA reads as TGCAGCGTTGCAGGAGGGAGACGGCTTAACACCGGGGAGCTGTTTTTT. Its protein product is CSVAGGRRLNTGELFF.

About this clonotype: This could be a read error, since a much larger clone is one nucleotide away. The rearrangement links TRBV3-1 to TRBJ1-1; D gene uncertain. The germline V gene encodes CDR1 LGHDT and CDR2 YNNKEL (reference sequence). This CDR3 spans 15 amino acids. Deletions cut 2 bases from V and 10 bases from J, with 20 bases between. The CDR3, as DNA: TGTGCCAGCAGCCAAATTCGGGCCCCCCCAAACGGAGCTTTCTTT. Protein product: CASSQIRAPPNGAFF. Full variable domain (remainder filled in from reference TRBV3-1 and TRBJ1-1): DTAVSQTPKYLVTQMGNDKSIKCEQNLGHDTMYWYKQDSKKFLKIMFSYNNKELIINETVPNRFSPKSPDKAHLNLHINSLELGDSAVYFCASSQIRAPPNGAFFGQGTRLTVV.

This clonotype was found many times. Written as DNA, the CDR3 is TGTGCCAGCAGTGGTCCGAGCCGGGGCGAGCAGTACTTC. Its protein product is CASSGPSRGEQYF. This chain uses TRBV2 with TRBJ2-7; D is possibly TRBD2 (5 bases). CDR1 and CDR2 (germline): SNHLY, FYNNEI. V lost 4 bases and J lost 6, with 13 bases in between. This CDR3 has 13 residues.

This clonotype was observed many times. CDR3: CASSSRLAGGTNTGELFF. As DNA, the CDR3 is TGTGCCAGCAGCTCCAGACTAGCGGGAGGCACGAACACCGGGGAGCTGTTTTTT. The chain uses TRBV5-4 and TRBJ2-2, with 13 bases aligning to TRBD2. V lost 3 bases to trimming and J lost 0 bases; unmatched junction nucleotides: 5. The CDR3 is 18 residues long. The germline V gene encodes CDR1 SGHNT and CDR2 YYREEE (reference sequence).

This sequence joins TRBV4-3 and TRBJ2-7; no reliable D call. The germline V gene encodes CDR1 LGHNA and CDR2 YSLEER. CDR3 length: 14 residues. Trimming removed 0 bases from V and 2 bases from J, with 8 bases in between. The chain's CDR3 is CASSQDKGPYEQYF. The CDR3 DNA sequence: TGCGCCAGCAGCCAAGATAAGGGCCCCTACGAGCAGTACTTC.

This clonotype was seen repeatedly, ten times or more. The J gene is TRBJ2-3, the V gene TRBV10-3, with 15 bases lining up with TRBD2. Germline V gene sequence: CDR1 ENHRY, CDR2 SYGVKD. The CDR3 contains 18 residues. V gave up 6 bases and J gave up 0 bases; unmatched junction bases: 7. DNA of the CDR3: TGTGCCATCAGCCGGGGACTAGCGGGAGGAGCTAGCACAGATACGCAGTATTTT. This translates into CAISRGLAGGASTDTQYF.

This clonotype was seen more than once but under ten times. This chain connects TRBV7-9 to TRBJ1-5, with a possible D match to TRBD1 (5 bases). The CDR3 is made up of 14 amino acids. V dropped 8 bases and J dropped 0 bases, with 11 bases sitting between them. Germline V gene data show CDR1 as SEHNR and CDR2 as FQNEAQ (reference sequence). The CDR3 sequence: CASARGTSNQPQHF. The CDR3 nucleotides read TGTGCCAGCGCCCGCGGGACTAGCAATCAGCCCCAGCATTTT.

V usage is TRBV20-1 and J usage is TRBJ2-1; 8 bases map to TRBD2. Trimming at V came to 2 bases and at J to 0 bases, leaving 6 bases not matched to a gene. The CDR3 has 16 residues. Germline CDR1 reads DFQATT; CDR2 reads SNEGSKA (reference sequence). The CDR3 DNA follows: TGCAGTGCTAGACTAGCGGGCGACAGCTCCTACAATGAGCAGTTCTTC. It specifies CSARLAGDSSYNEQFF.

At least ten counts were recorded for this clonotype. CDR3 nucleotide sequence: TGTGCCATCAGTGAGTCGTTGGTGGAGCAGTACTTC. Protein: CAISESLVEQYF. V gene TRBV10-3 combines with J gene TRBJ2-7; D remains ambiguous. The germline CDR1 and CDR2 sequences are ENHRY and SYGVKD. Trimming took off 0 bases at V and 7 bases at J, with 7 bases between the two ends. This CDR3 comprises 12 residues.

This clonotype was seen many times. V gene TRBV12-3 or TRBV12-4 combines with J gene TRBJ1-2, with 7 bases that match TRBD1. The CDR3 sequence is 10 residues long. V lost 6 bases to trimming and J lost 13 bases; unmatched junction nucleotides: 5. The CDR3 coding sequence is TGTGCCAGCAGAGGGACAGTTCCCACCTTC. The encoded protein is CASRGTVPTF.

This clonotype was picked up a small number of times. The rearrangement links TRBV7-8 to TRBJ1-1; D remains ambiguous. The ends were cut back, 5 bases at V and 0 bases at J, with 10 bases in the middle. The germline gives CDR1 SGHVS, CDR2 FQNEAQ. This CDR3 is built from 14 residues. In DNA, the CDR3 is TGTGCCAGCAGCCCCGGCAGGCTGAACACTGAAGCTTTCTTT. Translated, it gives CASSPGRLNTEAFF.

This clonotype was observed many times. This chain joins TRBV11-1 and TRBJ1-3; a weak D match, TRBD1 (6 bases). This CDR3 comprises 14 residues. V dropped 3 bases and J dropped 3 bases, with 9 bases sitting between them. Germline V gene lookup returns CDR1 SGHAT and CDR2 FQDESV (reference sequence). CDR3 in DNA: TGTGCCAGCAGCTTCGGGACACATGGAAACACCATATATTTT. Translation gives CASSFGTHGNTIYF.

This clonotype was seen at least ten times. J is TRBJ2-1 and V is TRBV20-1; TRBD2 matches 9 bases. CDR1 and CDR2 from the germline V gene are DFQATT and SNEGSKA (reference sequence). V was clipped by 5 bases and J by 2 bases; unmatched bases: 13. This CDR3 comprises 17 residues. The DNA of the CDR3 is TGCAGTGCTCAACCTAGGGGGCGGGAGGGCCCCTACAATGAGCAGTTCTTC. Translation gives CSAQPRGREGPYNEQFF.

This clonotype occurred many times. CDR3 coding DNA: TGCGCCAGCAGCCAAGATACTAGCGGGAGATACGAGCAGTACTTC. It yields the protein CASSQDTSGRYEQYF. The chain joins TRBV4-1 to TRBJ2-7; 11 bases match TRBD2. The CDR3 has 15 amino acids. V dropped 0 bases and J dropped 4; count of bases not matched to a gene: 2. Germline CDR1 is MGHRA and CDR2 is YSYEKL.

In its sample, this clonotype was seen many times. This chain uses TRBV7-3 with TRBJ2-7; TRBD1 aligns across 7 bases. The CDR3 sequence is 14 residues long. From germline, CDR1 is SGHTA and CDR2 FQGTGA. The junction had 4 bases not matched to a gene; V was cut back by 5 bases and J by 0 bases. The CDR3 DNA reads TGTGCCAGCAGCCAGACAGGGACCTCCTACGAGCAGTACTTC. This sequence encodes CASSQTGTSYEQYF.

Ten or more counts support this clonotype. This sequence joins TRBV20-1 and TRBJ1-4, with TRBD1 as a possible D gene (5 bases). V was pared by 6 bases and J by 11 bases, with 16 bases between. Germline V gene sequence: CDR1 DFQATT, CDR2 SNEGSKA (reference sequence). The CDR3 has 12 residues. The CDR3 is CSAPIGHEKLFF. Here the CDR3 DNA reads TGCAGTGCCCCCATCGGACACGAGAAACTGTTTTTT.

This clonotype was seen ten or more times. CDR3 region: CASSWTGGDTEAFF. CDR3 in DNA: TGCGCCAGCAGCTGGACAGGGGGCGACACTGAAGCTTTCTTT. The genes are TRBV5-1 and TRBJ1-1; 11 bases align to TRBD1. J lost 3 bases, V lost 3 bases, and 1 base had no gene match. The CDR3 spans 14 residues. CDR1 and CDR2 from the germline V gene are SGHRS and YFSETQ.

This clonotype appeared many times. This chain joins TRBV11-2 and TRBJ1-1, with TRBD1 matching 8 bases. The CDR3 is 13 residues long. CDR1 is SGHAT, CDR2 FQNNGV, per germline. V lost 0 bases and J lost 6; bases outside the gene matches: 0. The CDR3 is CASSLEQGAEAFF. DNA of the CDR3: TGTGCCAGCAGCTTAGAACAGGGGGCTGAAGCTTTCTTT.

This clonotype occurred many times. The gene calls are TRBV6-5 and TRBJ2-1, with 9 bases lining up with TRBD2. The trim removed 5 bases at V and 9 bases at J, leaving 2 bases unmatched. Germline loops: CDR1 MNHEY, CDR2 SVGAGI. The CDR3 runs to 12 residues. CDR3 sequence: CASSATSGEQFF. The CDR3 bases are TGTGCCAGCAGTGCGACTAGCGGTGAGCAGTTCTTC.

This clonotype showed up many times. J is TRBJ2-5 and V is TRBV7-8; TRBD1 is a possible D gene (6 bases). Per germline, CDR1 SGHVS and CDR2 FQNEAQ. The V end was cut by 4 bases, the J end by 3 bases, with 15 bases between. This CDR3 region has 15 residues. The CDR3 loop is CASSSEGPGEETQYF. In DNA form, the CDR3 reads TGTGCCAGCAGCTCAGAGGGCCCAGGGGAAGAGACCCAGTACTTC.

This clonotype showed up many times. The chain links TRBV12-3 or TRBV12-4 to TRBJ1-4; the D is unclear. The CDR3 totals 14 residues. V lost 3 bases and J 2 bases, leaving 7 bases between the germline ends. The CDR3 sequence: CASSFVATNEKLFF. CDR3 nucleotide sequence: TGTGCCAGCAGTTTTGTGGCGACTAATGAAAAACTGTTTTTT.

This clonotype was seen repeatedly, ten times or more. V usage is TRBV5-1 and J usage is TRBJ2-3, with 9 positions matching TRBD2. This CDR3 is built from 16 residues. Germline V gene lookup returns CDR1 SGHRS and CDR2 YFSETQ. The junction had 5 bases not matched to a gene; V was cut back by 3 bases and J by 0 bases. As DNA, the CDR3 is TGCGCCAGCAGCTCCCTGACTAGCGGTAGCACAGATACGCAGTATTTT. Translation: CASSSLTSGSTDTQYF.

This chain joins TRBV12-3 or TRBV12-4 and TRBJ1-4, with 8 bases aligning to TRBD1. With 6 bases clipped from V and 5 bases from J, the junction kept 5 bases outside the gene matches. The CDR3 totals 14 residues. CDR3: CASSRDRLNEKLFF. CDR3 sequence (DNA): TGTGCCAGCAGCCGGGACAGGTTAAATGAAAAACTGTTTTTT.

The chain couples TRBV16 to TRBJ1-3, with TRBD1 as a possible D gene (5 bases). Germline CDR1 and CDR2: KGHSY and FQNENV. Between the trimmed V and J ends, which lost 0 bases and 4 bases, there was a span of 13 bases. CDR3 length: 16 residues. DNA of the CDR3: TGTGCCAGCAGCCAATCGGGTCGGCAGGGAGGAAACACCATATATTTT. As protein: CASSQSGRQGGNTIYF.

The sample holds many counts of this clonotype. V usage is TRBV30 and J usage is TRBJ2-1; D is tentatively TRBD1 or TRBD2 (6 bases each). V was shortened by 7 bases and J by 9 bases, with 22 bases between the two germline ends. Germline CDR1 is GTSNPN and CDR2 is SVGIG (reference sequence). There are 14 residues in the CDR3. CDR3 amino acids: CASKPSRGVSEQFF. Here the CDR3 DNA reads TGTGCCTCAAAACCATCTAGGGGGGTATCTGAGCAGTTCTTC.

This clonotype was counted many times. This sequence joins TRBV5-1 and TRBJ1-3, with D unresolved. Germline V gene lookup returns CDR1 SGHRS and CDR2 YFSETQ. The CDR3 runs 12 residues. Trimming shortened V by 5 bases and J by 4 bases, and 7 bases separated the two germline ends. CDR3 nucleotides: TGCGCCAGCAGAGAAGTCGGAAACACCATATATTTT. It is translated as CASREVGNTIYF. The whole variable domain, filled in from reference TRBV5-1 and TRBJ1-3, reads KAGVTQTPRYLIKTRGQQVTLSCSPISGHRSVSWYQQTPGQGLQFLFEYFSETQRNKGNFPGRFSGRQFSNSRSEMNVSTLELGDSALYLCASREVGNTIYFGEGSWLTVV.